These 13 T cell receptor beta chains originate from one sample sequenced in a study of OX40 agonist ivuxolimab in advanced cancers. The method was immunoSEQ multiplex PCR; TCRdb's version includes in-frame clones alone and lacks a portion of them. This sample has about 77,000 clones, with 65% to 90% found just once. The sequencing used CD4+ or CD8+ T cells sorted from blood, collected in a trial of the OX40 agonist ivuxolimab. Source of these receptors: an adult with an advanced solid tumor such as melanoma, head and neck, liver or kidney cancer.

The rearrangement uses TRBV6-5 and TRBJ2-7; possibly TRBD2 for D (6 bases). CDR1 is MNHEY, CDR2 SVGAGI, per germline. CDR3 length: 14 amino acids. V lost 7 bases to trimming and J lost 0 bases, with 13 bases between them. The CDR3 protein is CASMRDPTSYEQYF. The CDR3 DNA sequence: TGTGCCAGCATGCGGGACCCAACCTCCTACGAGCAGTACTTC.

The chain recombines TRBV7-8 with TRBJ2-7; D remains unclear. The CDR3 covers 16 residues. Germline V gene data show CDR1 as SGHVS and CDR2 as FQNEAQ. The V gene lost 3 bases and the J gene lost 1 base, with 16 bases spanning the gap. The CDR3, as DNA: TGTGCCAGCAGCTTGCGGCCAGATCCTCTATCCTACGAGCAGTACTTC. Its protein product is CASSLRPDPLSYEQYF.

The V gene is TRBV9, the J gene TRBJ1-1; D unclear. Trimming took 5 bases from V and 1 from J, leaving 12 bases between them. This CDR3 has 14 residues. Germline values: CDR1 SGDLS, CDR2 YYNGEE. The DNA of the CDR3 is TGTGCCAGCAGTGTACAGACGGGGAACACTGAAGCTTTCTTT. Translating gives CASSVQTGNTEAFF. Full variable domain (rest looked up from reference TRBV9 and TRBJ1-1): DSGVTQTPKHLITATGQRVTLRCSPRSGDLSVYWYQQSLDQGLQFLIQYYNGEERAKGNILERFSAQQFPDLHSELNLSSLELGDSALYFCASSVQTGNTEAFFGQGTRLTVV.

The V call is TRBV6-1, the J call TRBJ2-5; 13 nucleotides agree with TRBD2. CDR3 length: 18 residues. Germline V gives CDR1 MNHNS, CDR2 SASEGT. V was clipped by 1 base and J by 1 base; unmatched bases: 6. The CDR3 DNA reads as TGTGCCAGCAGTGAAGTGACTAGCGGGGGGCCAACCCAAGAGACCCAGTACTTC. Translation gives CASSEVTSGGPTQETQYF.

This chain connects TRBV10-2 to TRBJ2-1; 11 nucleotides line up with TRBD2. Unmatched junction bases numbered 4, after V lost 2 bases and J lost 7 bases. The germline V gene has CDR1 WSHSY and CDR2 SAAADI. The CDR3 has 15 residues. CDR3 loop: CASSEPSGGRNEQFF. The CDR3 DNA reads TGCGCCAGCAGTGAGCCTAGCGGGGGGAGGAATGAGCAGTTCTTC.

The gene calls are TRBV21-1 and TRBJ1-5. TRBV21-1 is reported as a pseudogene. The CDR3 has 11 amino acids. CDR3 region: CASSPSGPQHF. The CDR3 coding sequence is TGTGCCAGCAGCCCCTCGGGGCCCCAGCATTTT.

J is TRBJ2-1 and V is TRBV7-9, with TRBD2 matching 10 bases. The CDR3 sequence is 17 residues long. Germline-derived CDR1 and CDR2 are SEHNR and FQNEAQ (reference sequence). The V and J ends lost 1 base and 8 bases, in that order; junction bases with no gene match: 11. CDR3 amino acids: CASSLGVGSGGADEQFF. CDR3 nucleotides: TGTGCCAGCAGCTTAGGGGTCGGCAGCGGGGGGGCGGATGAGCAGTTCTTC.

The gene calls are TRBV7-3 and TRBJ2-3; 8 nucleotides line up with TRBD2. The CDR3 sequence is 14 residues long. Germline V gene lookup returns CDR1 SGHTA and CDR2 FQGTGA. Trimming removed 5 bases from V and 2 bases from J; junction bases left unmatched: 3. CDR3 nucleotides: TGTGCCAGCAGCGCGGGGGGACCCACAGATACGCAGTATTTT. Translated, it gives CASSAGGPTDTQYF.

The chain uses TRBV10-3 and TRBJ2-3; 9 bases fit TRBD2. Unmatched junction bases numbered 1, after V lost 9 bases and J lost 0 bases. CDR3 length equals 13 residues. Germline V gene sequence: CDR1 ENHRY, CDR2 SYGVKD. CDR3 DNA sequence: TGTGCCATGCGGGGGGGAAGCACAGATACGCAGTATTTT. This gives the protein CAMRGGSTDTQYF.

This sequence joins TRBV7-2 and TRBJ1-6; possible D gene TRBD1, 5 bases. This CDR3 contains 17 residues. Trimming shortened V by 4 bases and J by 9 bases, and 22 bases separated the two germline ends. Germline V gene lookup returns CDR1 SGHTA and CDR2 FQGNSA. The CDR3 is CASSSTAGTVGGSPLHF. The CDR3 DNA reads as TGTGCCAGCAGCTCGACAGCCGGGACGGTGGGTGGTTCACCCCTCCACTTT.

V and J are TRBV7-9 and TRBJ1-5, with TRBD1 identical over 7 bases. The germline V gene has CDR1 SEHNR and CDR2 FQNEAQ (reference sequence). J lost 3 bases, V lost 1 base, and 12 bases had no gene match. CDR3 size: 18 residues. The CDR3 is CASSLVRTGVANNQPQHF. The DNA of the CDR3 is TGTGCCAGCAGCTTAGTGCGCACAGGGGTCGCCAACAATCAGCCCCAGCATTTT. Full variable domain (outside the CDR3, taken from reference TRBV7-9 and TRBJ1-5): DTGVSQNPRHKITKRGQNVTFRCDPISEHNRLYWYRQTLGQGPEFLTYFQNEAQLEKSRLLSDRFSAERPKGSFSTLEIQRTEQGDSAMYLCASSLVRTGVANNQPQHFGDGTRLSIL.

This chain connects TRBV30 to TRBJ2-6; D perhaps matches TRBD1 (6 bases). Germline values: CDR1 GTSNPN, CDR2 SVGIG (reference sequence). Trimming stripped 0 bases from V and 4 bases from J, with 16 bases between. This CDR3 spans 17 amino acids. Written as DNA, the CDR3 is TGTGCCTGGAGTGTAACAGGGACGGTTAGGGGGGCCAACGTCCTGACTTTC. Translating gives CAWSVTGTVRGANVLTF.

The J gene is TRBJ2-4, the V gene TRBV19, with 10 bases identical to TRBD1. CDR1 LNHDA and CDR2 SQIVND come from the germline V gene (reference sequence). The CDR3 has 14 residues. V shed 3 bases and J 6 bases; nucleotides not matched to a gene: 2. The CDR3 loop is CASSIGQGGNIQYF. The CDR3 DNA sequence: TGTGCCAGTAGTATTGGACAGGGGGGAAACATTCAGTACTTC.